These 4 T cell receptor beta chains originate from one sample sequenced in a study of blood T cell repertoires in COVID-19. Method: immunoSEQ multiplex PCR; TCRdb's copy keeps in-frame clones and lacks some. Of about 120,000 clones in the sample, 65% to 85% were seen once. Material for sequencing was PBMCs or T cells enriched from blood (not recorded which). These receptors were taken from a woman in her twenties or thirties who had recovered from COVID-19.

CDR3 loop: CASSLGITSTYEQYF. The DNA of the CDR3 is TGTGCCAGCAGCTTAGGGATAACTAGCACCTACGAGCAGTACTTC. The gene calls are TRBV7-2 and TRBJ2-7; perhaps TRBD2 as D (6 bases). CDR1 and CDR2 from the germline V gene are SGHTA and FQGNSA. The V gene lost 1 base and the J gene lost 2 bases, with 12 bases spanning the gap. The CDR3 has 15 residues.

The chain has TRBV7-2 and TRBJ2-7; D perhaps matches TRBD1 (5 bases). This CDR3 region has 15 residues. Germline-derived CDR1 and CDR2 are SGHTA and FQGNSA. Trimming shortened V by 0 bases and J by 4 bases, and 13 bases separated the two germline ends. CDR3: CASSLAHSKGYEQYF. The CDR3 nucleotides are TGTGCCAGCAGCTTAGCCCATTCTAAGGGGTACGAGCAGTACTTC.

The rearrangement links TRBV4-1 to TRBJ1-4, with TRBD1 as a possible D gene (5 bases). V was pared by 6 bases and J by 6 bases, with 14 bases between. The CDR3 covers 14 residues. Germline CDR1 reads MGHRA; CDR2 reads YSYEKL. Written as DNA, the CDR3 is TGCGCCAGCAGGAAGGGTCGGGGGGATGAAAAACTGTTTTTT. This encodes CASRKGRGDEKLFF.

The chain joins TRBV28 to TRBJ2-5; a possible D gene is TRBD2 (7 bases). V lost 4 bases, J lost 2 bases, and 17 bases lay in between. There are 16 residues in the CDR3. CDR1 and CDR2 from the germline V gene are MDHEN and SYDVKM. In DNA, the CDR3 is TGTGCCAGCAGTTGGGGGGGCAGCGGACGACAAGAGACCCAGTACTTC. It specifies CASSWGGSGRQETQYF. The variable domain in full, completed from reference TRBV28 and TRBJ2-5, reads DVKVTQSSRYLVKRTGEKVFLECVQDMDHENMFWYRQDPGLGLRLIYFSYDVKMKEKGDIPEGYSVSREKKERFSLILESASTNQTSMYLCASSWGGSGRQETQYFGPGTRLLVL.